This T cell receptor beta chain was retrieved from a study of blood T cell repertoires in COVID-19. The V gene end was trimmed by 4 bases and the J gene end by 4 bases; junction bases not matched to a gene: 3. CDR1 and CDR2 from the germline V gene are LNHDA and SQIVND (reference sequence). The length of the CDR3 is 14 residues. On this clone itself: Distinct nucleotide sequences in the sample also encode this CDR3.

Libraries were prepared by immunoSEQ multiplex PCR; TCRdb keeps only in-frame clonotypes and omits some of them. Of hundreds of thousands of clones listed, over 80% were seen once; the top ten hold more than 25%. Sequencing used peripheral blood. The source is a man aged 40-50 years with acute or convalescent COVID-19. The V and J genes are TRBV19 and TRBJ2-7, with 11 bases identical to TRBD2. The CDR3 sequence: CASSRLAGPYEQYF. CDR3 nucleotides: TGTGCCAGTAGTAGACTAGCGGGACCTTACGAGCAGTACTTC.